One and the same sample provided the 28 T cell receptor beta chains below, sequenced in a study of blood T cell repertoires in COVID-19. The method was immunoSEQ multiplex PCR; TCRdb's version includes in-frame clones alone and lacks a portion of them. The sample lists about 210,000 clones; around 80% were seen once. The sample consisted of peripheral blood. The source of these receptors is a woman over 75 with COVID-19, enrolled during active disease.

J is TRBJ1-2 and V is TRBV2; no reliable D call. V shed 6 bases and J shed 4 bases, with 9 bases lying between them. Per germline, CDR1 SNHLY and CDR2 FYNNEI. The CDR3 length is 12 residues. The CDR3 spells CASSTAPYGYTF. The CDR3 DNA reads TGTGCCAGCAGCACAGCTCCCTATGGCTACACCTTC.

This clone was seen a single time. V gene TRBV6-5 combines with J gene TRBJ1-5; D possibly corresponds to TRBD1 (5 bases). V was pared by 6 bases and J by 0 bases, with 12 bases between. The CDR3 totals 15 residues. CDR1 and CDR2 (germline): MNHEY, SVGAGI. Written as DNA, the CDR3 is TGTGCCAGCAGCATGTGGGGGGGTAGCAATCAGCCCCAGCATTTT. Its translation is CASSMWGGSNQPQHF.

This clone has only one observation. The chain links TRBV10-1 to TRBJ2-1, with 7 positions matching TRBD2. Germline CDR1 and CDR2: WNHNN and SYGVQD (reference sequence). The CDR3 is 14 residues long. Germline trimming cut 3 bases from V and 7 bases from J; bases unmatched to any gene: 6. DNA of the CDR3: TGCGCCAGCAGTGACTTAGGGGAGGGGAATGAGCAGTTCTTC. As protein: CASSDLGEGNEQFF.

V and J are TRBV7-9 and TRBJ1-1; D uncertain. The germline CDR1 and CDR2 sequences are SEHNR and FQNEAQ (reference sequence). Trimming shortened V by 5 bases and J by 1 base, and 5 bases separated the two germline ends. The CDR3 covers 12 residues. The DNA for the CDR3 is TGTGCCAGCAGCACACCGAACACTGAAGCTTTCTTT. Translating gives CASSTPNTEAFF.

V gene TRBV5-8 combines with J gene TRBJ1-4; 9 bases align to TRBD1. CDR3 length equals 15 residues. Germline CDR1 and CDR2: SGHTS and YDEGEE. Unmatched junction bases numbered 7, after V lost 4 bases and J lost 6 bases. In DNA, the CDR3 is TGTGCCAGCAGCGAGGGACAGGGTTCGGATGAAAAACTGTTTTTT. It specifies CASSEGQGSDEKLFF. Full variable domain (missing parts from reference TRBV5-8 and TRBJ1-4): EAGVTQSPTHLIKTRGQQATLRCSPISGHTSVYWYQQALGLGLQFLLWYDEGEERNRGNFPPRFSGRQFPNYSSELNVNALELEDSALYLCASSEGQGSDEKLFFGSGTQLSVL.

The chain links TRBV5-4 to TRBJ2-2; 9 bases map to TRBD1. V was clipped by 6 bases and J by 7 bases; unmatched bases: 7. This CDR3 is built from 14 residues. Germline V gives CDR1 SGHNT, CDR2 YYREEE (reference sequence). The CDR3 sequence: CASNIQGANGELFF. The CDR3 DNA reads TGTGCCAGCAACATACAGGGGGCTAACGGGGAGCTGTTTTTT.

This chain uses TRBV28 with TRBJ1-1; D ambiguous. The CDR3 contains 13 residues. CDR1 is MDHEN, CDR2 SYDVKM, per germline. Trimming left V 5 bases short and J 5 bases short, with 12 bases between. CDR3: CASSQEGRTEAFF. In DNA, the CDR3 is TGTGCCAGCAGTCAGGAGGGTAGAACTGAAGCTTTCTTT.

The chain recombines TRBV19 with TRBJ2-7; TRBD1 is a possible D gene (6 bases). The CDR3 is 17 amino acids. The germline V and J ends were trimmed by 0 bases and 4 bases, with 19 bases remaining between them. The V gene's germline CDR1 is LNHDA and CDR2 SQIVND (reference sequence). In DNA, the CDR3 is TGTGCCAGTAGTATAGAAGAAAGGGCGGACAGAAAATACGAGCAGTACTTC. Its protein product is CASSIEERADRKYEQYF.

The chain joins TRBV9 to TRBJ2-1; TRBD2 agrees at 14 bases. The CDR3 runs to 16 residues. From germline, CDR1 is SGDLS and CDR2 YYNGEE. V lost 4 bases, J lost 10 bases, and 10 bases stayed unmatched. CDR3 region: CASSPPGLAGESEQFF. The CDR3 DNA reads as TGTGCCAGCAGCCCCCCGGGACTAGCGGGAGAGAGCGAGCAGTTCTTC.

This clone was seen only once. CDR3 sequence reads: CASSFGGADGNTIYF. DNA of the CDR3: TGCGCCAGCAGCTTCGGCGGGGCAGATGGAAACACCATATATTTT. V is TRBV5-1 and J is TRBJ1-3; D is perhaps TRBD1 (5 bases). The CDR3 runs 15 residues. CDR1 and CDR2 from the germline V gene are SGHRS and YFSETQ. V lost 2 bases, J lost 3 bases, and 12 bases lay in between.

V gene TRBV18 combines with J gene TRBJ1-1; a weak D match, TRBD1 (5 bases). V lost 3 bases and J 5 bases, leaving 10 bases between the germline ends. CDR1 and CDR2 (germline): KGHSH, LQKENI. CDR3 length: 13 amino acids. CDR3 nucleotides: TGTGCCAGCTCACCGGCCAGGGTTACTGAAGCTTTCTTT. As protein: CASSPARVTEAFF.

Only one count was recorded for this clone. The gene calls are TRBV7-9 and TRBJ2-2; TRBD2 matches at 7 bases. The CDR3 covers 15 residues. The junction had 3 bases not matched to a gene; V was cut back by 1 base and J by 4 bases. Germline lookup yields CDR1 SEHNR and CDR2 FQNEAQ (reference sequence). The CDR3 spells CASSLGGSSTGELFF. DNA of the CDR3: TGTGCCAGCAGCTTAGGCGGGAGTTCCACCGGGGAGCTGTTTTTT. Combining the CDR3 with reference TRBV7-9 and TRBJ2-2 gives the whole variable domain DTGVSQNPRHKITKRGQNVTFRCDPISEHNRLYWYRQTLGQGPEFLTYFQNEAQLEKSRLLSDRFSAERPKGSFSTLEIQRTEQGDSAMYLCASSLGGSSTGELFFGEGSRLTVL.

The V and J genes are TRBV3-1 (or the pseudogene TRBV3-2) and TRBJ2-1; TRBD1 might be the D (6 bases). Germline V CDR1 and CDR2: LGHDT, YNNKEL (reference sequence). The CDR3 contains 15 residues. V gave up 1 base and J gave up 10 bases, with 17 bases separating them. The CDR3 protein is CASSQGGSRDREQFF. The CDR3 DNA follows: TGTGCCAGCAGCCAAGGGGGTAGTCGCGACAGGGAGCAGTTCTTC.

The genes are TRBV18 and TRBJ2-2; TRBD2 might be the D (5 bases). Germline loops: CDR1 KGHSH, CDR2 LQKENI. Trimming took 2 bases from V and 0 from J, leaving 10 bases between them. The CDR3 has 16 residues. This CDR3 reads CASSPRGSTNTGELFF. The CDR3 bases are TGTGCCAGCTCACCAAGAGGGAGCACGAACACCGGGGAGCTGTTTTTT.

This chain uses TRBV27 with TRBJ1-3; D is perhaps TRBD1 (5 bases). Trimming cost V 7 bases and J 0 bases, with 13 bases left between them. Germline loops: CDR1 MNHEY, CDR2 SMNVEV (reference sequence). The CDR3 is 15 amino acids. This chain's CDR3 is CASKGGASSGNTIYF. In DNA form, the CDR3 reads TGTGCCAGCAAGGGAGGGGCGAGCTCTGGAAACACCATATATTTT.

The genes are TRBV7-3 and TRBJ2-1, with 11 bases lining up with TRBD2. CDR1 and CDR2 (germline): SGHTA, FQGTGA. V shed 5 bases, J shed 2 bases, and the junction held 5 bases outside the gene matches. The CDR3 is made up of 16 amino acids. CDR3: CASSPRTSGPYNEQFF. In DNA, the CDR3 is TGTGCCAGCAGCCCCCGGACTAGCGGGCCCTACAATGAGCAGTTCTTC.

The rearrangement uses TRBV7-9 and TRBJ1-1; TRBD1 aligns across 9 bases. Unmatched junction bases numbered 7, after V lost 6 bases and J lost 11 bases. Germline values: CDR1 SEHNR, CDR2 FQNEAQ (reference sequence). The CDR3 consists of 12 residues. This CDR3 reads CASRPGTGRAFF. DNA for the CDR3: TGTGCCAGCAGGCCAGGGACAGGGAGGGCTTTCTTT.

The V and J genes are TRBV11-2 and TRBJ2-3; TRBD1 might be the D (7 bases). The V end lost 4 bases, the J end lost 6 bases, and 20 bases lay between the germline ends. The CDR3 has 16 residues. Germline V gene data show CDR1 as SGHAT and CDR2 as FQNNGV. CDR3 in DNA: TGTGCCAGCAGCTGGAGGGACAGTGGGGCGGTGGATACGCAGTATTTT. Translated: CASSWRDSGAVDTQYF.

The chain has TRBV2 and TRBJ1-1; 8 bases agree with TRBD1. The germline CDR1 and CDR2 sequences are SNHLY and FYNNEI. CDR3 length: 17 amino acids. The ends lost 3 bases at V and 6 bases at J; junction bases unmatched: 15. The CDR3 loop is CASSEGGRGRIAPEAFF. The CDR3 coding sequence is TGTGCCAGCAGTGAGGGCGGCAGGGGGCGTATAGCCCCTGAAGCTTTCTTT.

The genes are TRBV5-1 and TRBJ2-2; D perhaps matches TRBD1 (6 bases). The germline V gene encodes CDR1 SGHRS and CDR2 YFSETQ. The V end was cut by 4 bases, the J end by 3 bases, with 13 bases between. CDR3 length: 15 residues. The CDR3 bases are TGCGCCAGCAGCCCCCCGGCAGGGGACACCGGGGAGCTGTTTTTT. It specifies CASSPPAGDTGELFF.

This clone has just one count. This CDR3 is CATRDKSYEQYF. The CDR3, as DNA: TGTGCCACACGTGACAAATCCTACGAGCAGTACTTC. The chain employs TRBV10-3 and TRBJ2-7; D remains unclear. The germline V gene has CDR1 ENHRY and CDR2 SYGVKD. The CDR3 loop spans 12 amino acids. Trimming pared 10 bases from V and 1 base from J, leaving 11 bases between.

This sequence joins TRBV18 and TRBJ2-5; a weak D match, TRBD2 (5 bases). Deletions cut 3 bases from V and 4 bases from J, with 12 bases between. The CDR3 runs to 14 residues. CDR1 and CDR2 from the germline V gene are KGHSH and LQKENI. DNA for the CDR3: TGTGCCAGCTCACCTCCAGGAGGAGTAGAGACCCAGTACTTC. Translating gives CASSPPGGVETQYF.

The chain couples TRBV6-4 to TRBJ1-1, with 8 nucleotides matching TRBD1. The germline gives CDR1 MRHNA, CDR2 SNTAGT. Trimming removed 8 bases from V and 4 bases from J; junction bases left unmatched: 9. CDR3 length: 14 residues. CDR3 sequence (DNA): TGTGCCAGCCGCAAAGTAACAGGGGGCACTGAAGCTTTCTTT. It is translated as CASRKVTGGTEAFF.

The chain uses TRBV10-2 and TRBJ2-2; 7 bases agree with TRBD1. Germline trimming cut 3 bases from V and 6 bases from J; bases unmatched to any gene: 1. The V gene's germline CDR1 is WSHSY and CDR2 SAAADI. The CDR3 covers 13 residues. CDR3 protein: CASSEQGSGELFF. For the CDR3, the DNA is TGCGCCAGCAGTGAACAGGGGTCCGGGGAGCTGTTTTTT.

The J gene is TRBJ1-6, the V gene TRBV9, with D perhaps TRBD1 (5 bases). Germline V gene data show CDR1 as SGDLS and CDR2 as YYNGEE. The V gene lost 1 base and the J gene lost 9 bases, with 14 bases spanning the gap. There are 15 residues in the CDR3. The CDR3 DNA reads as TGTGCCAGCAGCGTACAGGGAAGTTCTGGTTCACCCCTCCACTTT. Residues: CASSVQGSSGSPLHF.

The gene calls are TRBV19 and TRBJ1-1; the D gene is possibly TRBD1 (5 bases). Trimming took off 1 base at V and 6 bases at J, with 9 bases between the two ends. Per germline, CDR1 LNHDA and CDR2 SQIVND (reference sequence). The CDR3 totals 13 residues. The CDR3 protein is CASSIGRGAEAFF. In nucleotides, the CDR3 is TGTGCCAGTAGTATAGGTCGGGGGGCTGAAGCTTTCTTT.

V and J are TRBV7-6 and TRBJ1-3; 8 positions agree with TRBD1. After removal of 5 bases from V and 2 bases from J, the junction contained 5 bases not matched to a gene. The CDR3 loop spans 15 amino acids. Germline-derived CDR1 and CDR2 are SGHVS and FNYEAQ. CDR3 bases: TGTGCCAGCAGCACCCGGACAGGGACTGGAAACACCATATATTTT. This codes for CASSTRTGTGNTIYF.

This chain joins TRBV28 and TRBJ1-1; 10 bases are a match to TRBD1. This CDR3 comprises 15 residues. Looked up from germline, CDR1 is MDHEN and CDR2 is SYDVKM. The junction had 10 bases not matched to a gene; V was cut back by 7 bases and J by 5 bases. The chain's CDR3 is CASTTAGTGVTEAFF. DNA for the CDR3: TGTGCCAGCACCACCGCCGGGACAGGGGTTACTGAAGCTTTCTTT.